This T cell receptor beta chain is drawn from a study of shared clonotypes between healthy human individuals. General study results and limits: Among donors, the sharing of clonotypes was expected to be influenced by sequencing depth.

In regard to this clone: Antigen unknown.

The DNA input per sorted-subset replicate PCR was 200 ng, corresponding to roughly 30,000 T cell genomes. The table came from immunoSEQ multiplex PCR; TCRdb's copy has only in-frame clones and leaves some out. The data show about 1.1 million clones, with 75% to 80% seen just once and about 0.52% held by the top ten. The CDR3 totals 10 residues. V was clipped by 5 bases and J by 9 bases, with 8 bases between them. Looked up from germline, CDR1 is SGHRS and CDR2 is YFSETQ. This sequence was found in a man younger than 35 in good health. Some clones in this sample may be carry-over from other donors' samples. The sequenced sample consisted of memory CD4+ T cells from PBMCs. As to subset: CD45RA-negative fraction. The rearrangement joins TRBV5-1 to TRBJ1-1; D gene uncertain. The CDR3 region is CASRWEKAFF. As DNA, the CDR3 is TGCGCCAGCAGGTGGGAGAAAGCTTTCTTT.